Presented here are 20 T cell receptor beta chains from one specimen sequenced in a study of blood T cell repertoires in COVID-19. Sequenced by immunoSEQ multiplex PCR; TCRdb stores in-frame clones only, minus some. Of approximately 160,000 clones listed, roughly nine tenths are singletons. Sample: peripheral blood. Source of these receptors: a man in his forties or fifties with acute or convalescent COVID-19.

The genes are TRBV19 and TRBJ2-7, with 7 bases lining up with TRBD2. CDR3 length: 15 residues. CDR1 and CDR2 (germline): LNHDA, SQIVND (reference sequence). V shed 7 bases and J 0 bases; nucleotides not matched to a gene: 9. CDR3 residues: CASTAGGGRSYEQYF. DNA for the CDR3: TGTGCCAGTACCGCCGGCGGGGGACGCTCCTACGAGCAGTACTTC.

The rearrangement joins TRBV24-1 to TRBJ1-2; the D gene is possibly TRBD1 (5 bases). The germline V gene has CDR1 KGHDR and CDR2 SFDVKD. Trimming removed 3 bases from V and 8 bases from J, with 12 bases in between. The CDR3 sequence is 13 residues long. The CDR3 DNA sequence: TGTGCCACCAGTGATGGCTTACAGGTCGGCTACACCTTC. Its protein product is CATSDGLQVGYTF.

V usage is TRBV6-2 or TRBV6-3 and J usage is TRBJ1-5; TRBD1 matches 7 bases. The CDR3 length is 16 residues. With 1 base clipped from V and 2 bases from J, the junction kept 5 bases outside the gene matches. Germline V gene sequence: CDR1 MNHEY, CDR2 SVGEGT. CDR3 in DNA: TGTGCCAGCAGTTACTACGACAGGGTAGGCAATCAGCCCCAGCATTTT. This translates into CASSYYDRVGNQPQHF.

This clone was counted a single time. V gene TRBV4-3 combines with J gene TRBJ1-2, with D possibly matching TRBD1 (6 bases). Per germline, CDR1 LGHNA and CDR2 YSLEER. This CDR3 has 13 residues. V was trimmed by 4 bases and J by 8 bases, leaving 14 bases between them. The CDR3 DNA follows: TGCGCCAGCAGCCCCGAAACAGGGTACGGCTACACCTTC. Protein sequence: CASSPETGYGYTF.

The chain couples TRBV2 to TRBJ2-4; 7 nucleotides match TRBD1. The V and J ends lost 7 bases and 6 bases, in that order; junction bases with no gene match: 15. The CDR3 is 16 amino acids. The germline V gene encodes CDR1 SNHLY and CDR2 FYNNEI. In DNA form, the CDR3 reads TGTGCCAGCACCGAGGTAGGACAGGCTAAACCAAACATTCAGTACTTC. Protein: CASTEVGQAKPNIQYF.

V and J are TRBV19 and TRBJ1-5; a possible D gene is TRBD1 (5 bases). V lost 6 bases and J 9 bases, leaving 18 bases between the germline ends. The CDR3 is 14 amino acids. The V gene's germline CDR1 is LNHDA and CDR2 SQIVND (reference sequence). In DNA form, the CDR3 reads TGTGCCAGTAGCCTTGGGGCAAACCTCTGGCCCCAGCATTTT. Protein product: CASSLGANLWPQHF.

This chain uses TRBV7-9 with TRBJ2-3; D gene uncertain. V dropped 1 base and J dropped 2 bases, with 7 bases sitting between them. This CDR3 contains 14 residues. Germline values: CDR1 SEHNR, CDR2 FQNEAQ (reference sequence). CDR3 sequence (DNA): TGTGCCAGCAGCTTAGAAGCGACCACAGATACGCAGTATTTT. It yields the protein CASSLEATTDTQYF.

The gene calls are TRBV9 and TRBJ2-7; 7 bases align to TRBD1. Trimming cost V 4 bases and J 3 bases; bases outside gene matches: 7. The germline CDR1 and CDR2 sequences are SGDLS and YYNGEE. The CDR3 has 14 amino acids. CDR3 DNA sequence: TGTGCCAGCAGCAGCCGGGACAGAAGCTACGAGCAGTACTTC. It encodes CASSSRDRSYEQYF.

The chain uses TRBV6-5 and TRBJ2-7, with D possibly TRBD1 on 6 matching bases. Germline V gives CDR1 MNHEY, CDR2 SVGAGI. Trimming removed 9 bases at V and 0 bases at J, with 15 bases between. CDR3 size: 14 residues. The CDR3: CASSGTLTSYEQYF. The CDR3 DNA sequence: TGTGCCAGTTCCGGGACATTGACCTCCTACGAGCAGTACTTC.

The J gene is TRBJ1-5, the V gene TRBV30, with 9 bases lining up with TRBD1. The CDR3 has 15 residues. Germline CDR1 GTSNPN, CDR2 SVGIG (reference sequence). V dropped 2 bases and J dropped 3; count of bases not matched to a gene: 5. The CDR3 is CAWSLGTGLNQPQHF. The CDR3 coding sequence is TGTGCCTGGAGTTTGGGGACAGGGCTCAATCAGCCCCAGCATTTT. The whole variable domain, remainder taken from reference TRBV30 and TRBJ1-5, is SQTIHQWPATLVQPVGSPLSLECTVEGTSNPNLYWYRQAAGRGLQLLFYSVGIGQISSEVPQNLSASRPQDRQFILSSKKLLLSDSGFYLCAWSLGTGLNQPQHFGDGTRLSIL.

Only one count was recorded for this clone. The CDR3 coding sequence is TGCAGCGTTGAAGGCGCCGGGACAGGTGTAGAGACCCAGTACTTC. This encodes CSVEGAGTGVETQYF. The rearrangement links TRBV29-1 to TRBJ2-5, with TRBD1 matching 8 bases. V was clipped by 1 base and J by 4 bases; unmatched bases: 8. Looked up from germline, CDR1 is SQVTM and CDR2 is ANQGSEA. The CDR3 length is 15 residues. The full variable domain, completed using reference TRBV29-1 and TRBJ2-5, is SAVISQKPSRDICQRGTSLTIQCQVDSQVTMMFWYRQQPGQSLTLIATANQGSEATYESGFVIDKFPISRPNLTFSTLTVSNMSPEDSSIYLCSVEGAGTGVETQYFGPGTRLLVL.

This clone showed up just once. The chain uses TRBV5-1 and TRBJ2-7, with 9 bases lining up with TRBD2. There are 15 residues in the CDR3. CDR1 and CDR2 (germline): SGHRS, YFSETQ. The J segment lost 2 bases and the V segment lost 4 bases, leaving 7 bases of the junction unmatched. The chain's CDR3 is CASSPETSGPYEQYF. The CDR3 nucleotides are TGCGCCAGCAGCCCCGAGACTAGCGGTCCCTACGAGCAGTACTTC.

The rearrangement links TRBV18 to TRBJ2-5, with TRBD2 matching 7 bases. Germline values: CDR1 KGHSH, CDR2 LQKENI. With V trimmed by 6 bases and J by 3 bases, 7 bases remained unmatched. The CDR3 totals 14 residues. The CDR3 nucleotides read TGTGCCAGCTCCGCGGGGCTAGCGGAAGAGACCCAGTACTTC. Translated, it gives CASSAGLAEETQYF.

The gene calls are TRBV4-2 and TRBJ1-1, with 12 bases aligning to TRBD1. V gave up 4 bases and J gave up 4 bases; unmatched junction bases: 13. CDR3 size: 18 residues. Germline CDR1 reads LGHNA; CDR2 reads YNFKEQ. The CDR3, as DNA: TGTGCCAGCAGCCTTGACCGGGGACAGGGGGCGCGTAGCACTGAAGCTTTCTTT. Its translation: CASSLDRGQGARSTEAFF.

V and J are TRBV11-2 and TRBJ2-1; 12 nucleotides align to TRBD2. This CDR3 has 14 amino acids. Trimming at V came to 4 bases and at J to 5 bases, leaving 0 bases not matched to a gene. Germline CDR1 is SGHAT and CDR2 is FQNNGV. The CDR3 bases are TGTGCCAGCAGCTGGACTAGCGGGGACAATGAGCAGTTCTTC. Protein sequence: CASSWTSGDNEQFF.

This rearrangement joins TRBV5-6 to TRBJ2-5, with D uncertain. Per the germline V gene, CDR1 is SGHDT and CDR2 is YYEEEE. Trimming removed 1 base from V and 5 bases from J, with 18 bases in between. This CDR3 region has 16 residues. The CDR3 DNA sequence: TGTGCCAGCAGCTTGTATGAAGGCTTGGCGCGGGAGACCCAGTACTTC. Translating gives CASSLYEGLARETQYF.

CDR3 nucleotide sequence: TGTGCCAGCTGGGCGGGTGAAATAAATCAGCCCCAGCATTTT. This gives the protein CASWAGEINQPQHF. The chain carries TRBV27 and TRBJ1-5, with D unclear. The CDR3 spans 14 residues. Trimming cost V 8 bases and J 4 bases, with 15 bases left between them. From germline, CDR1 is MNHEY and CDR2 SMNVEV (reference sequence).

This clone was seen a single time. The chain has TRBV7-3 and TRBJ2-1; possibly TRBD1 for D (5 bases). This CDR3 is built from 14 residues. Germline CDR1 is SGHTA and CDR2 is FQGTGA. The germline V and J ends were trimmed by 5 bases and 9 bases, with 17 bases remaining between them. CDR3 sequence (DNA): TGTGCCAGCAGCGTCGCCCGTGGGGCGTTTGAGCAGTTCTTC. Translation gives CASSVARGAFEQFF.

The chain carries TRBV30 and TRBJ2-3; D ambiguous. The V end was cut by 5 bases, the J end by 4 bases, with 19 bases between. The germline V gene encodes CDR1 GTSNPN and CDR2 SVGIG (reference sequence). The CDR3 sequence is 15 residues long. The CDR3 region is CAWEARFFRADTQYF. CDR3 sequence (DNA): TGTGCCTGGGAGGCCCGGTTTTTCCGGGCAGATACGCAGTATTTT.

This clone has a handful of counts. This chain links TRBV11-2 with TRBJ2-3; 7 bases line up with TRBD2. After removal of 5 bases from V and 0 bases from J, the junction contained 5 bases not matched to a gene. Per the germline V gene, CDR1 is SGHAT and CDR2 is FQNNGV. CDR3 length equals 15 residues. CDR3 sequence: CASSTPSGSTDTQYF. The CDR3 DNA is TGTGCCAGCAGCACCCCTAGCGGTAGCACAGATACGCAGTATTTT.